The 24 T cell receptor beta chains listed next were all sequenced from one sample in a study of neurological immune-mediated disorders. TCRdb passed the 5' RACE reads through MiXCR, listing each CDR3 protein once. The data show more than 70,000 distinct CDR3 sequences, approximately 17% seen once. Material: PBMCs. These receptor sequences come from a woman between 40 and 55 years old in good health.

This clonotype was seen ten or more times. The chain links TRBV10-3 to TRBJ1-2; D is perhaps TRBD1 (5 bases). Germline V lookup: CDR1 ENHRY, CDR2 SYGVKD. The CDR3 loop spans 15 amino acids. Trimming pared 3 bases from V and 0 bases from J, leaving 11 bases between. CDR3 nucleotide sequence: TGTGCCATCAGTGATCCGCAGGGACCTAACTATGGCTACACCTTC. Translating it yields CAISDPQGPNYGYTF.

This clonotype was picked up many times. V usage is TRBV7-2 and J usage is TRBJ2-2; 7 bases are a match to TRBD1. The germline CDR1 and CDR2 sequences are SGHTA and FQGNSA. The junction had 8 bases not matched to a gene; V was cut back by 5 bases and J by 14 bases. The CDR3 totals 12 residues. The CDR3 loop reads CASSMTQGQLFF. CDR3 coding DNA: TGTGCCAGCAGCATGACACAGGGGCAACTGTTTTTT.

This clonotype was seen at least ten times. V is TRBV5-6 and J is TRBJ2-1, with a weak D call TRBD2 (6 bases). The ends were cut back, 0 bases at V and 3 bases at J, with 10 bases in the middle. CDR1 SGHDT and CDR2 YYEEEE come from the germline V gene. This CDR3 is 15 amino acids long. The CDR3 loop reads CASSLEEGYYNEQFF. The CDR3 nucleotides read TGTGCCAGCAGCTTGGAGGAGGGTTACTACAATGAGCAGTTCTTC. The variable domain in full, completed from reference TRBV5-6 and TRBJ2-1, reads DAGVTQSPTHLIKTRGQQVTLRCSPKSGHDTVSWYQQALGQGPQFIFQYYEEEERQRGNFPDRFSGHQFPNYSSELNVNALLLGDSALYLCASSLEEGYYNEQFFGPGTRLTVL.

The V gene is TRBV5-6, the J gene TRBJ2-3; 11 nucleotides agree with TRBD2. This CDR3 spans 15 amino acids. The V gene's germline CDR1 is SGHDT and CDR2 YYEEEE. J lost 6 bases, V lost 0 bases, and 3 bases had no gene match. Written as DNA, the CDR3 is TGTGCCAGCAGCTTGGTTAGCGGGGGGGTCGATACGCAGTATTTT. The encoded protein is CASSLVSGGVDTQYF.

In its sample, this clonotype was seen many times. The chain couples TRBV3-1 to TRBJ1-1; D unresolved. Trimming pared 4 bases from V and 0 bases from J, leaving 6 bases between. The germline V gene encodes CDR1 LGHDT and CDR2 YNNKEL (reference sequence). The CDR3 totals 13 residues. The DNA of the CDR3 is TGTGCCAGCAGCCGCAACATGAACACTGAAGCTTTCTTT. Encoded protein: CASSRNMNTEAFF.

This clonotype was found many times. V usage is TRBV7-2 and J usage is TRBJ2-3; tentatively, D is TRBD2 (6 bases). Germline CDR1 and CDR2: SGHTA and FQGNSA. The CDR3 loop spans 15 amino acids. Deletions cut 7 bases from V and 3 bases from J, with 17 bases between. CDR3 loop: CASTMRRGGTDTQYF. The CDR3 DNA sequence: TGTGCCAGCACCATGAGGAGGGGAGGAACAGATACGCAGTATTTT.

This clonotype was observed many times. The gene calls are TRBV3-1 and TRBJ1-3; D may be TRBD1 (5 bases). From germline, CDR1 is LGHDT and CDR2 YNNKEL (reference sequence). Trimming pared 3 bases from V and 4 bases from J, leaving 16 bases between. There are 16 residues in the CDR3. The CDR3 region has the DNA TGTGCCAGCAGCCATGTCGGGGGAGTAGACGGAAACACCATATATTTT. Its protein product is CASSHVGGVDGNTIYF.

Many counts were recorded for this clonotype. The rearrangement joins TRBV20-1 to TRBJ1-2, with D possibly TRBD1 on 6 matching bases. There are 13 residues in the CDR3. Trimming removed 7 bases from V and 8 bases from J, with 20 bases in between. Looked up from germline, CDR1 is DFQATT and CDR2 is SNEGSKA (reference sequence). The CDR3 nucleotides read TGCAGTGTCGAAACTTCGGGGGCTAGGGGCTACACCTTC. Amino acids: CSVETSGARGYTF.

In its sample, this clonotype was seen many times. The rearrangement joins TRBV7-6 to TRBJ2-7; D is possibly TRBD1 or TRBD2 (5 bases each). Germline V gene data show CDR1 as SGHVS and CDR2 as FNYEAQ. The CDR3 contains 17 residues. The V end lost 2 bases, the J end lost 2 bases, and 19 bases lay between the germline ends. The CDR3 nucleotides are TGTGCCAGCAGCTTATTGTCCCCGGGACCCTCTACCTACGAGCAGTACTTC. Protein: CASSLLSPGPSTYEQYF.

This clonotype was detected ten times or more. The chain links TRBV12-3 or TRBV12-4 to TRBJ2-5, with D unresolved. With 3 bases removed from V and 5 bases from J, the gap between germline ends came to 10 bases. The CDR3 has 13 amino acids. The CDR3 DNA reads TGTGCCAGCAGTTTGGCTCCCGTTGAGACCCAGTACTTC. This gives the protein CASSLAPVETQYF.

This clonotype has ten or more counts. V usage is TRBV27 and J usage is TRBJ1-1; tentative D call: TRBD1 (5 bases). There are 15 residues in the CDR3. Germline CDR1 is MNHEY and CDR2 is SMNVEV (reference sequence). V dropped 5 bases and J dropped 2 bases, with 15 bases sitting between them. CDR3 sequence reads: CASSPWDGRNTEAFF. The CDR3 DNA sequence: TGTGCCAGCAGTCCCTGGGACGGAAGAAACACTGAAGCTTTCTTT.

This clonotype was recorded many times. This chain connects TRBV7-9 to TRBJ2-7; no clear D gene. V lost 1 base, J lost 4 bases, and 8 bases lay in between. Per germline, CDR1 SEHNR and CDR2 FQNEAQ (reference sequence). This CDR3 is built from 13 residues. The CDR3 loop reads CASSLEQSYEQYV. The CDR3 DNA follows: TGTGCCAGCAGCTTAGAGCAGTCGTACGAGCAGTACGTC.

This clonotype was seen many times. V usage is TRBV29-1 and J usage is TRBJ1-4, with 7 bases lining up with TRBD1. The junction had 9 bases not matched to a gene; V was cut back by 6 bases and J by 8 bases. From germline, CDR1 is SQVTM and CDR2 ANQGSEA. The CDR3 spans 13 residues. The CDR3 DNA follows: TGCAGCGTCTTCCAGGGGGAAGGGGAAAAACTGTTTTTT. Protein sequence: CSVFQGEGEKLFF.

This clonotype was detected ten times or more. CDR3 sequence (DNA): TGCGCCAGCGGGGTCTCTGGGGCCAACGTCCTGACTTTC. It is translated as CASGVSGANVLTF. J is TRBJ2-6 and V is TRBV5-1, with D uncertain. The CDR3 covers 13 residues. Trimming cost V 7 bases and J 0 bases, with 5 bases left between them. CDR1 SGHRS and CDR2 YFSETQ come from the germline V gene.

In this sample, this clonotype turned up many times. The chain is built from TRBV4-3 and TRBJ2-2, with TRBD2 identical over 8 bases. The CDR3 is 17 residues long. CDR1 LGHNA and CDR2 YSLEER come from the germline V gene. V lost 0 bases and J lost 0; bases outside the gene matches: 3. CDR3 loop: CASSQEPGGANTGELFF. The CDR3 DNA reads as TGCGCCAGCAGCCAAGAGCCGGGGGGGGCGAACACCGGGGAGCTGTTTTTT.

This clonotype was observed at least ten times. The chain combines TRBV6-1 with TRBJ2-7, with D maybe TRBD2 (6 bases). Germline loops: CDR1 MNHNS, CDR2 SASEGT. The CDR3 loop spans 14 amino acids. The V end was cut by 8 bases, the J end by 1 base, with 15 bases between. The CDR3 DNA reads as TGTGCCAGCGTAAAGGGAGGAGAGTCCTACGAGCAGTACGTC. Protein product: CASVKGGESYEQYV.

This clonotype was seen many times. This sequence joins TRBV2 and TRBJ2-7; D not certain. With 5 bases removed from V and 2 bases from J, the gap between germline ends came to 7 bases. This CDR3 is 12 amino acids long. Germline assignment: CDR1 SNHLY and CDR2 FYNNEI. The CDR3 bases are TGTGCCAGCAGTCTTTCTGCCTACGAGCAGTACGTC. This encodes CASSLSAYEQYV.

In its sample, this clonotype was seen once. The rearrangement uses TRBV29-1 and TRBJ1-2, with TRBD1 identical over 8 bases. V lost 3 bases to trimming and J lost 6 bases; unmatched junction nucleotides: 6. The CDR3 spans 13 residues. CDR1 SQVTM and CDR2 ANQGSEA come from the germline V gene. The CDR3 nucleotides are TGCAGCGTTGATTCCAGGGGGCTGGATGGCTACACCTTC. Protein: CSVDSRGLDGYTF.

J is TRBJ1-6 and V is TRBV4-3, with 7 positions matching TRBD1. The CDR3 covers 14 residues. Germline V gives CDR1 LGHNA, CDR2 YSLEER. V lost 4 bases, J lost 8 bases, and 5 bases stayed unmatched. The DNA for the CDR3 is TGCGCCAGCAGCCTCCGGACAGGAGATTCACCCCTCCACTTT. This encodes CASSLRTGDSPLHF.

J is TRBJ1-4 and V is TRBV6-5; D possibly corresponds to TRBD1 (6 bases). The germline V gene has CDR1 MNHEY and CDR2 SVGAGI. The CDR3 spans 14 residues. V was trimmed by 0 bases and J by 14 bases, leaving 16 bases between them. The CDR3 reads CASSYSKLGQGLFF. CDR3 nucleotides: TGTGCCAGCAGTTACTCCAAGCTGGGACAAGGCCTGTTTTTT.

In its sample, this clonotype was seen many times. The chain combines TRBV4-3 with TRBJ1-2; D uncertain. V lost 0 bases and J lost 1, with 9 bases in between. Looked up from germline, CDR1 is LGHNA and CDR2 is YSLEER. The CDR3 has 15 residues. In nucleotides, the CDR3 is TGCGCCAGCAGCCAAGATCTGGCGATTAACTATGGCTACACCTTC. This translates into CASSQDLAINYGYTF.

In its sample, this clonotype was seen many times. The rearrangement uses TRBV7-8 and TRBJ2-3; 13 nucleotides align to TRBD2. V was clipped by 3 bases and J by 4 bases; unmatched bases: 7. Germline-derived CDR1 and CDR2 are SGHVS and FQNEAQ. The CDR3 runs 17 residues. CDR3 residues: CASSFSSGTSGADTQYF. The CDR3 DNA is TGTGCCAGCAGCTTTTCTTCCGGGACTAGCGGGGCAGATACGCAGTATTTT.

This clonotype was detected many times. The gene calls are TRBV29-1 and TRBJ2-3; tentatively, D is TRBD1 or TRBD2 (5 bases each). The CDR3 length is 13 residues. Looked up from germline, CDR1 is SQVTM and CDR2 is ANQGSEA. The V gene lost 4 bases and the J gene lost 6 bases, with 14 bases spanning the gap. CDR3 sequence reads: CSVGVLAGDTQYF. The DNA for the CDR3 is TGCAGCGTTGGAGTCCTAGCAGGGGATACGCAGTATTTT.

In this sample, this clonotype turned up many times. The CDR3 coding sequence is TGTGCCAGCACAGAAAGCGGACAGCCCCAGCATTTT. Its protein product is CASTESGQPQHF. The chain joins TRBV6-2 or TRBV6-3 to TRBJ1-5; D ambiguous. The germline CDR1 and CDR2 sequences are MNHEY and SVGEGT. CDR3 length: 12 amino acids. The V gene lost 7 bases and the J gene lost 7 bases, with 11 bases spanning the gap.